The 17 T cell receptor beta chains given below trace back to one sample, sequenced in a study of T cells in localized non-small cell lung cancer (TCRdb year 2020). Receptor libraries were prepared by the immunoSEQ multiplex PCR assay. The table was pulled from immuneACCESS by TCRdb, which kept in-frame rearrangements only. Such tables lose some clones; where checked, under half of the loss comes from unresolved V genes, and the rest has no known cause. This sample comprises thousands of clones, about 60% of them detected only once. Of the sample, around 8.6% falls within the top ten clones. This specimen was lymph node tissue, taken before any cancer treatment. The receptors here all came from an older male donor with stage I squamous cell lung carcinoma.

V gene TRBV9 combines with J gene TRBJ2-6; TRBD2 matches at 11 bases. This CDR3 is 17 amino acids long. V trimming: 4 bases; J trimming: 2 bases; junction bases outside the gene matches: 5. Per germline, CDR1 SGDLS and CDR2 YYNGEE. CDR3 protein: CASSPIAGGTGANVLTF. The CDR3 region has the DNA TGTGCCAGCAGCCCTATAGCGGGAGGGACTGGGGCCAACGTCCTGACTTTC.

This chain uses TRBV10-2 with TRBJ1-4, with TRBD1 as a possible D gene (5 bases). V was shortened by 2 bases and J by 8 bases, with 12 bases between the two germline ends. The germline V gene encodes CDR1 WSHSY and CDR2 SAAADI. This CDR3 has 14 residues. The CDR3 region is CASSERGAGEKLFF. The DNA for the CDR3 is TGCGCCAGCAGTGAGCGCGGGGCAGGGGAAAAACTGTTTTTT.

The chain is built from TRBV19 and TRBJ1-4; the D gene is possibly TRBD1 (5 bases). The V and J ends lost 7 bases and 8 bases respectively, with 17 bases between them. The CDR3 spans 14 residues. Germline V gene lookup returns CDR1 LNHDA and CDR2 SQIVND (reference sequence). The CDR3 bases are TGTGCCAGTAATATGGGGCAGGCCTGGGAAAAACTGTTTTTT. Its protein product is CASNMGQAWEKLFF.

The gene calls are TRBV14 and TRBJ2-1; TRBD1 matches 9 bases. From germline, CDR1 is SGHDN and CDR2 FVKESK. Trimming at V came to 4 bases and at J to 9 bases, leaving 7 bases not matched to a gene. CDR3 length equals 14 residues. This CDR3 reads CASSRLRTGAEQFF. The DNA for the CDR3 is TGTGCCAGCAGCCGATTGAGGACAGGGGCTGAGCAGTTCTTC.

The chain uses TRBV29-1 and TRBJ2-5, with TRBD2 identical over 10 bases. Trimming at V came to 6 bases and at J to 4 bases, leaving 5 bases not matched to a gene. Germline CDR1 reads SQVTM; CDR2 reads ANQGSEA. The CDR3 length is 13 residues. CDR3 protein: CSVLAGGVETQYF. The CDR3 region has the DNA TGCAGCGTATTAGCGGGGGGAGTAGAGACCCAGTACTTC.

Regarding this clone: The junction departs from the called germline gene at one end, perhaps through a read error. This chain uses TRBV9 with TRBJ2-1; maybe TRBD2 (6 bases). The germline V gene encodes CDR1 SGDLS and CDR2 YYNGEE. This CDR3 has 12 residues. The CDR3 sequence is CASSNGAGRRVF. CDR3 bases: TGTGCCAGCAGTAATGGTGCGGGACGGCGGGTCTTC.

The rearrangement uses TRBV9 and TRBJ1-1, with D uncertain. Germline V gene data show CDR1 as SGDLS and CDR2 as YYNGEE. This CDR3 is built from 12 residues. Trimming pared 5 bases from V and 7 bases from J, leaving 12 bases between. CDR3 amino acids: CASSSGRGEAFF. In DNA, the CDR3 is TGTGCCAGCAGTAGTGGGCGAGGTGAAGCTTTCTTT.

This clone was found a few times. V and J are TRBV9 and TRBJ2-1; 7 positions match TRBD1. CDR3 length equals 14 residues. The germline CDR1 and CDR2 sequences are SGDLS and YYNGEE. The V segment lost 5 bases and the J segment 8 bases; nucleotides outside the gene matches: 10. The CDR3 nucleotides are TGTGCCAGCAGTGTCCCGTACAGGGGAGATGAGCAGTTCTTC. Translating it yields CASSVPYRGDEQFF.

The rearrangement links TRBV18 to TRBJ1-5; D is perhaps TRBD1 (6 bases). This CDR3 is 15 amino acids long. The germline V gene encodes CDR1 KGHSH and CDR2 LQKENI. Trimming removed 3 bases from V and 1 base from J, with 10 bases in between. Written as DNA, the CDR3 is TGTGCCAGCTCACCGTTCGGACAGAGCAATCAGCCCCAGCATTTT. Its protein product is CASSPFGQSNQPQHF. The entire variable domain, with the rest obtained from reference TRBV18 and TRBJ1-5, is as follows: NAGVMQNPRHLVRRRGQEARLRCSPMKGHSHVYWYRQLPEEGLKFMVYLQKENIIDESGMPKERFSAEFPKEGPSILRIQQVVRGDSAAYFCASSPFGQSNQPQHFGDGTRLSIL.

The chain is built from TRBV19 and TRBJ2-2, with D perhaps matching TRBD2 (7 bases). Germline V lookup: CDR1 LNHDA, CDR2 SQIVND (reference sequence). V gave up 11 bases and J gave up 3 bases, with 16 bases separating them. The CDR3 contains 14 residues. This chain's CDR3 is CAGGGDRYTGELFF. The CDR3 DNA sequence: TGTGCCGGCGGGGGTGACAGGTACACCGGGGAGCTGTTTTTT.

The chain carries TRBV4-1 and TRBJ1-2; TRBD1 is a possible D gene (5 bases). The ends were cut back, 1 base at V and 4 bases at J, with 7 bases in the middle. The CDR3 has 13 amino acids. Germline V gives CDR1 MGHRA, CDR2 YSYEKL. The CDR3 reads CASSQATAYGYTF. The CDR3 nucleotides read TGCGCCAGCAGCCAAGCGACAGCCTATGGCTACACCTTC.

The chain uses TRBV30 and TRBJ1-5; D might be TRBD1 (6 bases). Germline lookup yields CDR1 GTSNPN and CDR2 SVGIG (reference sequence). The V end was cut by 1 base, the J end by 4 bases, with 8 bases between. This CDR3 spans 13 amino acids. CDR3 protein: CAWSAQGNQPQHF. CDR3 sequence (DNA): TGTGCCTGGAGTGCTCAGGGGAATCAGCCCCAGCATTTT.

The chain combines TRBV15 with TRBJ2-1; TRBD2 agrees at 8 bases. The CDR3 runs to 19 residues. Trimming took 1 base from V and 1 from J; bases not matched to a gene: 12. Germline values: CDR1 LNHNV, CDR2 YYDKDF (reference sequence). CDR3 amino acids: CATSRAQLSGRGSYNEQFF. In nucleotides, the CDR3 is TGTGCCACCAGCAGAGCTCAACTCAGCGGGAGAGGGTCCTACAATGAGCAGTTCTTC.

J is TRBJ2-1 and V is TRBV12-5; no firm D call. Germline V gene sequence: CDR1 LGHNT, CDR2 FRNRAP. Deletions cut 0 bases from V and 8 bases from J, with 5 bases between. The length of the CDR3 is 12 residues. The CDR3 reads CASGLVRDEQFF. CDR3 nucleotides: TGTGCTAGTGGTTTGGTACGCGATGAGCAGTTCTTC.

J is TRBJ1-4 and V is TRBV14; D not certain. Germline CDR1 and CDR2: SGHDN and FVKESK. The CDR3 loop spans 13 amino acids. With 1 base removed from V and 8 bases from J, the gap between germline ends came to 8 bases. The CDR3 region has the DNA TGTGCCAGCAGCCAAGGAGGACGAGAAAAACTGTTTTTT. Protein: CASSQGGREKLFF.

This clone was observed a handful of times. The V call is TRBV15, the J call TRBJ1-1, with a tentative D call TRBD1 (5 bases). This CDR3 comprises 14 residues. In germline, CDR1 is LNHNV, CDR2 YYDKDF (reference sequence). Trimming cost V 1 base and J 5 bases, with 11 bases left between them. The CDR3, as DNA: TGTGCCACCAGCAGAGGACAGCGGGGGACTGAAGCTTTCTTT. The encoded protein is CATSRGQRGTEAFF.

This chain uses TRBV29-1 with TRBJ2-1; 7 bases align to TRBD2. The CDR3 is made up of 13 amino acids. CDR1 and CDR2 from the germline V gene are SQVTM and ANQGSEA. Unmatched junction bases numbered 10, after V lost 6 bases and J lost 8 bases. CDR3 DNA sequence: TGCAGCGTGGGGGGACTACCCTCCTATGAGCAGTTCTTC. Translating it yields CSVGGLPSYEQFF.